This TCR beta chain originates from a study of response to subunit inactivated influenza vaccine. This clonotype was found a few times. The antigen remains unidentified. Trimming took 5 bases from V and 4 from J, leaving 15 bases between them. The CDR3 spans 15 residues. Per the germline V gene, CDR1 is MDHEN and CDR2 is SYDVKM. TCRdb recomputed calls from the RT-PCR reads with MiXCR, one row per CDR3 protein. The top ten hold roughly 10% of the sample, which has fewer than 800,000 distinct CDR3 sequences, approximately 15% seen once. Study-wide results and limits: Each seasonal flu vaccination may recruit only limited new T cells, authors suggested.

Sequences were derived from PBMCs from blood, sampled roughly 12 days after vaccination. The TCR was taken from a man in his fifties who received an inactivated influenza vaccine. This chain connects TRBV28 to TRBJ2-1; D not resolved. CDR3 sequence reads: CASSRVSDLYNEQFF. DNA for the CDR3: TGTGCCAGCAGTAGGGTTTCTGACCTTTACAATGAGCAGTTCTTC. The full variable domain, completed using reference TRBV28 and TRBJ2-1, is DVKVTQSSRYLVKRTGEKVFLECVQDMDHENMFWYRQDPGLGLRLIYFSYDVKMKEKGDIPEGYSVSREKKERFSLILESASTNQTSMYLCASSRVSDLYNEQFFGPGTRLTVL.